This entry concerns a single TCR beta chain. Its recognized antigen is unknown. It has no much larger one-base neighbor in the sample; base qualities were not kept. Library creation used the immunoSEQ multiplex PCR assay. A mixture of 60 forward primers for TCR Vbeta segments and 13 reverse primers for TCR Jbeta segments was used in the multiplex PCR. The CDR3 region of rearranged TCR beta genes was amplified from genomic DNA with a multiplex PCR assay. The amplified TCR beta libraries were sequenced on the Illumina HiSeq System as 87-base-pair reads. As for how the authors treated the data: A later analysis counted tens of millions of unique TCR beta chains across the approximately 700 repertoires, and 10 million to 12 million of these chains were shared by at least two donors. A nearest-neighbor algorithm error-corrected the raw reads and collapsed the reads into unique sequences, merging closely related sequences to remove PCR and sequencing errors. To assign V, D and J gene segments, CDR3 sequences were aligned to IMGT reference sequences. For a sequence to be retained, a match of at least six nucleotides was required to both a V gene segment and a J gene segment. A rearrangement counted as productive if the CDR3 had no stop codons and remained in frame with V and J, and every other rearrangement counted as non-productive. CDR3 was defined by IMGT convention, running from the second conserved V-encoded cysteine to the conserved J-encoded phenylalanine. Sequences without an unambiguous match to a single V gene segment were excluded from the earlier analysis of about 640 of the donors. An earlier analysis of 500 to 700 of the donors classified V segments as functional when productive rearrangements were above 56.7% and as segregating when the standard deviation between donors was above 5%. A statistical classification framework was developed to diagnose cytomegalovirus status using the catalog of TCR beta chain sequences. A later analysis assigned V and J genes by comparing TCR nucleotide sequences with IMGT/GENE-DB human TR gene sequences. A later analysis assigned CDR3 sequences and most-parsimonious VDJ recombination scenarios with the TCRdist pipeline. A later analysis defined each TCR beta chain by its CDR3 amino acid sequence plus V-gene family, and excluded reads lacking a unique V-gene family. As a way to deal with suspected cross-contamination and a sequencing artifact, a later analysis dropped approximately 590 nucleotide sequences that were highly shared and had low generation probability. In a later analysis, a clonal expansion index was calculated for each public chain from normalized within-repertoire ranks of inferred template counts. In a later analysis, generation probabilities were computed with a VDJ recombination model fitted to out-of-frame rearrangements, and the resulting probabilities were checked against IGoR. In a later analysis, hypergeometric tests were used to score TCR-TCR, TCR-HLA and TCR-CMV co-occurrence, with a repertoire-size bias correction applied to TCR pairs. To estimate false discovery rates, a later analysis permuted the HLA or CMV assignments 20 times. In a later analysis, co-occurring TCRs were grouped using DBSCAN, and TCRdist sequence similarity was added for clustering within HLA-allele-positive subsets. Co-occurrence clustering excluded repertoires with fewer than 30,000 or more than 120,000 public chains, plus five with anomalous nucleotide sharing. What TCRdb holds here is the immuneACCESS table cut down to in-frame rearrangements. Part of the clones is not present; checked against another copy, under half of the missing clones reflect an unresolved V gene, and the others are unexplained. From that table come the V and J calls and clone size; the DNA was used to work out D and trimming. Present in this sample are 150,000 or so clones, roughly 80% of which were seen just once. Roughly 8.2% of the sample belongs to the ten largest clones.

These data come from a study of cytomegalovirus exposure and HLA in healthy donors (dated by TCRdb to the late 2010s). As for the study more broadly: An earlier analysis of approximately 640 of the donors reported 250 to 300 Gb of sequence data and 100 million to 140 million unique TCR beta sequences from 150 million to 200 million T cells. Typing coverage varied by locus: about 620-630 donors for A, B, C, DRB1 and DQB1; roughly 500 for DQA1; some 610 for DPA1; 450 to 480 for DPB1. A later analysis re-analyzed previously published TCR beta repertoires from approximately 670 donors and added high-resolution HLA genotyping to study TCR occurrence patterns. Of the roughly 400 genotyped donors, over 65% fell in the genetic ancestry cluster associated with self-reported Caucasian donors. The study aimed to test whether signatures of past pathogen exposure could be identified by cataloging public T cell receptors. Class I and class II HLA loci were covered by the typing at four-digit resolution. Rather than using new phenotypic data, the later analysis identified candidate immune exposures from TCR beta sequences and from how often those sequences occurred across donors. Donor age, sex, ethnicity and CMV serostatus were collected together with the repertoire data. The study profiled the T cell repertoires of 550 to 700 subjects by immunosequencing and related them to cytomegalovirus serostatus. Every repertoire in the discovery cohort had been generated on one and the same sequencing platform. An earlier analysis of approximately 630 of the donors applied high-throughput TCR beta sequencing to assess whether each TCR beta V gene segment acted as functional or pseudogenic. Across under 500 genotyped donors of the cohort, an average of roughly 200,000 unique TCR beta nucleotide sequences per donor were sequenced, and roughly a sixth of those sequences were non-productive. The study combined high-throughput TCR immunosequencing, statistical association of individual TCRs with disease status, and machine learning to predict cytomegalovirus infection status. An early release that covered about 640 HLA-typed donors contained approximately 300 gigabases of sequencing data and around 85 million unique TCR sequences. Besides the first cohort of 666 subjects, a separate validation cohort made up of about 120 different subjects was used. In a later genetic analysis, genome-wide SNP genotypes for about 65% of the roughly 700 donors were used, and that subset was treated as a discovery cohort. Roughly 5 DR-DQ haplotypes were handled as single units for association and clustering because linkage in the cohort was strong. The study at large found these results: For the cohort, immune exposure information was limited to CMV serostatus. It was suggested by the authors that the approach could potentially be generalized to other disease states and immunological phenotypes. Because counts were too low, roughly 18 rarely observed V segments, including chromosome 9 orphons, were left out of the earlier analysis of 587 of the donors. Most CMV-associated TCR beta chains appeared to be HLA-restricted in a later analysis, and the HLA associations seemed to be driven largely by CMV exposure. A later analysis reported that several top co-occurrence clusters appeared linked to parvovirus B19, influenza, CMV and Epstein-Barr virus. The cohort was sequenced for TCR beta chains only, and without alpha or paired-chain data the features that could be detected were limited. A cluster of highly shared sequence variants was judged likely to represent a technical artifact of the sequencing pipeline. In a later analysis, TCR association rates were found to vary across HLA loci, with the most associated TCRs seen for DRB1 alleles and the fewest for HLA-C alleles. Most TCR sequences were observed very rarely across donors, whereas some public TCRs were present in many individuals. Strong co-occurrence of HLA alleles, especially DR and DQ, made assigning TCR associations to individual alleles difficult. Sequencing depth was assumed to be roughly uniform across donors in the presence/absence analyses, though that assumption may not hold. In a later genetic analysis, fewer N-insertions in productive TCRs were reported among donors in an Asian-associated ancestry cluster than the roughly 700-donor mean. A later analysis associated about 17,000 TCR beta sequences with specific HLA alleles at a false discovery rate of 0.05. In an earlier analysis of a few hundred of the donors, most TCR beta V segments were observed in productive rearrangements about 90% or about 30% of the time, broadly matching IMGT annotations. A further reported finding was that TCR beta sequences accurately predicted the HLA-A and HLA-B alleles for most subjects in the first cohort. Because some donors lacked HLA typing at each locus, the association tests relied only on the typed subset. Linkage disequilibrium might explain the correlated functional status among segregating V segments, but an unknown experimental factor could not be ruled out. Compared with equally common non-associated chains, HLA-associated TCR beta chains in a later analysis were more clonally expanded and had lower generation probabilities. The classifier was reported to diagnose cytomegalovirus status with high specificity and sensitivity in both the original cohort and the validation cohort. Because the 87-base-pair reads could not distinguish some IMGT-functional V segments, including TRBV6-2 and TRBV6-3, those segments were excluded. In the study, 150 to 200 TCR beta chains were listed as associated with cytomegalovirus. In vitro tests confirmed that a few of the cytomegalovirus-associated TCR beta chains recognize cytomegalovirus antigens. V-gene and J-gene trimming of TCR beta chains was associated with a missense DCLRE1C variant in a later genetic analysis, and the association was replicated in an independent cohort.

The cohort comprised under 700 healthy bone marrow donors. Cohort members were all nominally healthy when sampled, although unrecorded immune exposures were likely present. The donor tested CMV seropositive, placing the donor among the roughly 300 seropositive members of the cohort. A peripheral blood sample was collected from each donor, and TCR beta sequencing was performed on peripheral blood mononuclear cells. Genomic DNA was extracted from the blood cell samples with the Qiagen DNeasy Blood Extraction Kit. The CDR3 spans 16 residues, from the cysteine through the phenylalanine. CDR3 DNA is the only sequence kept; it has 48 bases, read in frame from the first base. The germline V end is reduced by 0 bases and the J end by 1 base; junction bases left unmatched: 6. CDR1 and CDR2, looked up from the germline V gene (reference sequence), are SGHNT and YYREEE.

The sequence joins TRBV5-4 to TRBJ1-1, with 7 middle bases fitting TRBD1. The clonotype originates from a woman in her thirties or forties in good health and CMV-seropositive. Sequenced: PBMCs. The DNA is as follows: TGTGCCAGCAGCTTGGGGGGGACAGTTGGGAACACTGAAGCTTTCTTT. It specifies CASSLGGTVGNTEAFF.